A selection of T cell receptor beta chains follows, all from one sample in a study of technical replicates of blood from several donors. The method was immunoSEQ multiplex PCR; TCRdb's version includes in-frame clones alone and lacks a portion of them. The sample has about 54,000 clones; 90% to 95% are singletons. The sequencing input was T cells isolated from PBMCs. These receptors originate from a human donor in good health. The CDR3 runs from the conserved cysteine through the conserved F or W. The D gene is left open where the match is weak. A row's size may be missing; if present it is once, few, many or a size class.

J	size	D	V	CDR3	DNA
TRBJ2-3	-	-	TRBV5-1	CASSLSRVRSTDTQYF	TGCGCCAGCAGCTTGTCTCGGGTCAGAAGCACAGATACGCAGTATTTT
TRBJ1-1	few	-	TRBV5-1	CASSLEGNTEAFF	TGCGCCAGCAGCCTTGAGGGGAACACTGAAGCTTTCTTT
TRBJ2-5	-	-	TRBV5-1	CASSSRFGLQETQYF	TGCGCCAGCAGCTCCAGGTTTGGGCTCCAAGAGACCCAGTACTTC
TRBJ1-6	-	-	TRBV6-6	CASKLHRDNNSPLHF	TGTGCCAGCAAATTACACCGGGACAACAATTCACCCCTCCACTTT
TRBJ1-2	-	TRBD1	TRBV29-1	CSDKTGDGYTF	TGCAGCGATAAGACAGGGGACGGCTACACCTTC
TRBJ2-1	-	TRBD1	TRBV28	CASSKGGTGTYNEQFF	TGTGCCAGCAGTAAGGGCGGGACAGGGACCTACAATGAGCAGTTCTTC
TRBJ2-7	-	TRBD2	TRBV5-4	CASSSREGLTEQYF	TGTGCCAGCAGCTCACGGGAGGGCCTAACCGAGCAGTACTTC
TRBJ2-2	-	-	TRBV10-2	CASSDLGSTGELFF	TGCGCCAGCAGTGATCTGGGGAGCACCGGGGAGCTGTTTTTT
TRBJ2-2	-	TRBD1	TRBV14	CASSQHGDRVGTGELFF	TGTGCCAGCAGCCAGCACGGCGACAGGGTGGGCACCGGGGAGCTGTTTTTT
TRBJ1-3	-	TRBD1	TRBV15	CATSNRQSGQLYGNTIYF	TGTGCCACCAGCAACAGACAATCGGGACAGCTTTATGGAAACACCATATATTTT
TRBJ1-1	-	-	TRBV13	CASSAVGGAPFVNTEAFF	TGTGCCAGCAGCGCGGTAGGGGGGGCCCCTTTCGTAAACACTGAAGCTTTCTTT
TRBJ1-2	-	-	TRBV5-6	CASSLPDYGYTF	TGTGCCAGCAGCTTGCCCGACTATGGCTACACCTTC
TRBJ1-2	-	-	TRBV28	CATSAAGAQNYGYTF	TGTGCCACCTCGGCGGCGGGGGCGCAGAACTATGGCTACACCTTC
TRBJ1-2	once	-	TRBV29-1	CSVEDQAGRYGYTF	TGCAGCGTTGAAGATCAGGCAGGCCGGTATGGCTACACCTTC
TRBJ2-1	-	-	TRBV7-6	CASSTRQESEQFF	TGTGCCAGCAGCACAAGACAGGAGAGTGAGCAGTTCTTC
TRBJ2-5	-	-	TRBV5-1	CASSFGGQETQYF	TGCGCCAGCAGCTTCGGGGGCCAAGAGACCCAGTACTTC
TRBJ1-1	-	TRBD1	TRBV7-9	CASSSTGLGTEAFF	TGTGCCAGCAGCTCGACAGGGCTGGGCACTGAAGCTTTCTTT
TRBJ2-1	-	TRBD2	TRBV7-2	CASSLARGSSGNEQFF	TGTGCCAGCAGCTTAGCACGCGGGAGTTCGGGCAATGAGCAGTTCTTC
TRBJ2-7	-	-	TRBV7-2	CASSLGYRRDYEQYF	TGTGCCAGCAGCTTAGGGTATCGGAGGGACTACGAGCAGTACTTC
TRBJ2-7	-	-	TRBV11-2	CASSRGGALVEQYF	TGTGCCAGCAGCCGTGGGGGGGCATTAGTAGAGCAGTACTTC
TRBJ2-7	-	-	TRBV29-1	CSVVEPRSYEQYF	TGCAGCGTTGTCGAGCCTCGATCCTACGAGCAGTACTTC
TRBJ2-7	once	-	TRBV7-6	CASSLGTGLSYEQYF	TGTGCCAGCAGCTTAGGGACGGGACTTTCCTACGAGCAGTACTTC
TRBJ1-2	once	-	TRBV6-5	CASSYRERDGYTF	TGTGCCAGCAGTTACCGGGAAAGGGATGGCTACACCTTC
TRBJ2-5	-	-	TRBV28	CASSSDITGKETQYF	TGTGCCAGCAGTTCAGATATAACAGGGAAAGAGACCCAGTACTTC
TRBJ2-1	-	TRBD2	TRBV5-1	CASSRGRLAGDEQFF	TGCGCCAGCAGCCGGGGGCGACTAGCGGGAGATGAGCAGTTCTTC
TRBJ2-5	once	-	TRBV10-3	CAISESGEELETQYF	TGTGCCATCAGTGAGTCGGGGGAGGAATTAGAGACCCAGTACTTC